This is a list of T cell receptor beta chains from one sample in a study of immune cell composition in non-small cell lung cancer. Method: immunoSEQ multiplex PCR; TCRdb's copy keeps in-frame clones and lacks some. Of approximately 1,800 clones in the sample, around three quarters were seen once. The sequencing sample was made of non-adjacent lung tissue. The receptors were gathered from a human donor with non-small cell lung cancer. Each CDR3 is given with its conserved first and last residue. The D gene is left open where the match is weak. Not every row has a clone size; where given, it reads once, few, many or a size class.

v_call: TRBV19; clone_size: -; j_call: TRBJ2-7; d_call: TRBD1; cdr3_nt: TGTGCCAGCAGGGACCGGGACAGGGACTTCTACGAGCAGTACTTC; cdr3_aa: CASRDRDRDFYEQYF
v_call: TRBV6-5; clone_size: -; j_call: TRBJ1-1; d_call: TRBD1; cdr3_nt: TGTGCCAGCAATCCTTCATTTACAGGGGGCACTGAAGCTTTCTTT; cdr3_aa: CASNPSFTGGTEAFF
v_call: TRBV7-8; clone_size: -; j_call: TRBJ2-1; d_call: TRBD2; cdr3_nt: TGTGCCAGCAGCTTAAGGTTGGGGGGGGCCTACAATGAGCAGTTCTTC; cdr3_aa: CASSLRLGGAYNEQFF
v_call: TRBV2; clone_size: few; j_call: TRBJ2-1; d_call: TRBD2; cdr3_nt: TGTGCCAGCCTGCTAGAGCGGGGGGCAAACAATGAGCAGTTCTTC; cdr3_aa: CASLLERGANNEQFF
v_call: TRBV14; clone_size: large; j_call: TRBJ2-1; d_call: -; cdr3_nt: TGTGCCAGCAGCCAAGTCGAACAGCTCTACAATGAGCAGTTCTTC; cdr3_aa: CASSQVEQLYNEQFF
v_call: TRBV9; clone_size: -; j_call: TRBJ2-5; d_call: TRBD2; cdr3_nt: TGTGCCAGCAGCCGATCGGGGCGGGGGGGCGTAGAGACCCAGTACTTC; cdr3_aa: CASSRSGRGGVETQYF
v_call: TRBV28; clone_size: -; j_call: TRBJ1-2; d_call: -; cdr3_nt: TGTGCCAGCAGTTTATCTCTCGGAGGGCTCTATGGCTACACCTTC; cdr3_aa: CASSLSLGGLYGYTF
v_call: TRBV4-2; clone_size: -; j_call: TRBJ1-1; d_call: -; cdr3_nt: TGTGCCAGCAGCCAAGATTGGGAGGGGAACACTGAAGCTTTCTTT; cdr3_aa: CASSQDWEGNTEAFF
v_call: TRBV28; clone_size: few; j_call: TRBJ1-5; d_call: -; cdr3_nt: TGTGCCAGCAGTCTCAGGGTTGGGCAGCCCCAGCATTTT; cdr3_aa: CASSLRVGQPQHF
v_call: TRBV29-1; clone_size: once; j_call: TRBJ2-3; d_call: TRBD2; cdr3_nt: TGCAGCGTTGAAGGCGGGGGGGGCACAGATACGCAGTATTTT; cdr3_aa: CSVEGGGGTDTQYF
v_call: TRBV5-8; clone_size: -; j_call: TRBJ2-1; d_call: TRBD1; cdr3_nt: TGTGCCAGCAGCCGTTCCGGTCGCAGGGGGCTCGATAATGAGCAGTTCTTC; cdr3_aa: CASSRSGRRGLDNEQFF
v_call: TRBV28; clone_size: -; j_call: TRBJ2-5; d_call: TRBD1; cdr3_nt: TGTGCCAGCAGTTCCCCGACAGGGGGCGAACAGACCCAGTACTTC; cdr3_aa: CASSSPTGGEQTQYF
v_call: TRBV6-1; clone_size: -; j_call: TRBJ2-2; d_call: TRBD2; cdr3_nt: TGTGCCAGCAGGGGGACTAGCGGGGGTATCGGGGAGCTGTTTTTT; cdr3_aa: CASRGTSGGIGELFF
v_call: TRBV7-2; clone_size: -; j_call: TRBJ2-3; d_call: -; cdr3_nt: TGTGCCAGCAGCCCTGACTCCCTCGGGACAGATACGCAGTATTTT; cdr3_aa: CASSPDSLGTDTQYF
v_call: TRBV6-1; clone_size: -; j_call: TRBJ2-7; d_call: TRBD1; cdr3_nt: TGTGCCAGCAGTGGTGGACAGGGAGGCGAGCAGTACTTC; cdr3_aa: CASSGGQGGEQYF
v_call: TRBV7-7; clone_size: -; j_call: TRBJ2-2; d_call: TRBD1; cdr3_nt: TGTGCTAGCAGCCCGGGACAGGGAATAGCCGGGGAGCTGTTTTTT; cdr3_aa: CASSPGQGIAGELFF
v_call: TRBV10-1; clone_size: -; j_call: TRBJ2-7; d_call: TRBD1; cdr3_nt: TGCGCCAGCAGCCGGGACAGTTCGACCTACGAGCAGTACTTC; cdr3_aa: CASSRDSSTYEQYF
v_call: TRBV6-1; clone_size: -; j_call: TRBJ1-3; d_call: TRBD1; cdr3_nt: TGTGCCAGCAGTGAAGCGGGGGACAGGGCGGACACCATATATTTT; cdr3_aa: CASSEAGDRADTIYF
v_call: TRBV19; clone_size: -; j_call: TRBJ1-1; d_call: TRBD1; cdr3_nt: TGTGCCAGTAGTCCACCGGGACAGTGGAACACTGAAGCTTTCTTT; cdr3_aa: CASSPPGQWNTEAFF
v_call: TRBV10-3; clone_size: -; j_call: TRBJ1-5; d_call: -; cdr3_nt: TGTGCCATCAGCGCGAATAGCAATCAGCCCCAGCATTTT; cdr3_aa: CAISANSNQPQHF
v_call: TRBV2; clone_size: -; j_call: TRBJ2-2; d_call: -; cdr3_nt: TGTGCCAGCAGTGGGCAGGGTCGAGGCACCGGGGAGCTGTTTTTT; cdr3_aa: CASSGQGRGTGELFF
v_call: TRBV19; clone_size: -; j_call: TRBJ1-4; d_call: -; cdr3_nt: TGTGCCAGTAGTCTCAGTGGTCCGAGGGCTAATGAAAAACTGTTTTTT; cdr3_aa: CASSLSGPRANEKLFF
v_call: TRBV28; clone_size: -; j_call: TRBJ2-7; d_call: TRBD1; cdr3_nt: TGTGCCAGCAGTAATGGGGGACAGGGGAGGAACGAGCAGTACTTC; cdr3_aa: CASSNGGQGRNEQYF
v_call: TRBV7-8; clone_size: -; j_call: TRBJ1-2; d_call: -; cdr3_nt: TGTGCCAGCAGCTTTGGGCAGGGCTATGGCTACACCTTC; cdr3_aa: CASSFGQGYGYTF
v_call: TRBV4-3; clone_size: few; j_call: TRBJ2-7; d_call: -; cdr3_nt: TGCGCCAGCAGCCAAGATCTCAGCTCCTACGAGCAGTACTTC; cdr3_aa: CASSQDLSSYEQYF
v_call: TRBV19; clone_size: -; j_call: TRBJ2-2; d_call: -; cdr3_nt: TGTGCTACCCGAACCCGGGGGGCCACCGGGGAGCTGTTTTTT; cdr3_aa: CATRTRGATGELFF
v_call: TRBV11-2; clone_size: -; j_call: TRBJ2-5; d_call: TRBD2; cdr3_nt: TGTGCCAGCAGCTTAGTCAGGGCTAGCGGGGCGCAAGAGACCCAGTACTTC; cdr3_aa: CASSLVRASGAQETQYF
v_call: TRBV18; clone_size: -; j_call: TRBJ2-2; d_call: -; cdr3_nt: TGTGCCAGCTCACCAGTTACGAACACCGGGGAGCTGTTTTTT; cdr3_aa: CASSPVTNTGELFF
v_call: TRBV2; clone_size: large; j_call: TRBJ2-6; d_call: -; cdr3_nt: TGTGCCAGCAGGAAGAGCTCTGGGGCCAACGTCCTGACTTTC; cdr3_aa: CASRKSSGANVLTF
v_call: TRBV29-1; clone_size: -; j_call: TRBJ2-3; d_call: TRBD1; cdr3_nt: TGCAGCGTTGAAGATCTTGAGGACAGGGAAGGGCCTCTAGATACGCAGTATTTT; cdr3_aa: CSVEDLEDREGPLDTQYF
v_call: TRBV7-2; clone_size: -; j_call: TRBJ1-2; d_call: -; cdr3_nt: TGTGCCAGCCAAGGACAAACCTACACCTTC; cdr3_aa: CASQGQTYTF
v_call: TRBV10-1; clone_size: -; j_call: TRBJ2-3; d_call: -; cdr3_nt: TGCGCCAGCAGTGAGTCGGGGATAGCGGCAGATACGCAGTATTTT; cdr3_aa: CASSESGIAADTQYF
v_call: TRBV12-5; clone_size: few; j_call: TRBJ1-5; d_call: -; cdr3_nt: TGTGCTAGTGGTCCGGGCGACGGGGTCCAGCCCCAGCATTTT; cdr3_aa: CASGPGDGVQPQHF
v_call: TRBV5-1; clone_size: once; j_call: TRBJ2-1; d_call: -; cdr3_nt: TGCGCCAGCAGCTTGCAGGTAAACAATGAGCAGTTCTTC; cdr3_aa: CASSLQVNNEQFF
v_call: TRBV5-1; clone_size: -; j_call: TRBJ1-1; d_call: TRBD1; cdr3_nt: TGCGCCAGCAGCTTAGATACAGGGGGCCACACTGAAGCTTTCTTT; cdr3_aa: CASSLDTGGHTEAFF
v_call: TRBV27; clone_size: -; j_call: TRBJ2-7; d_call: TRBD1; cdr3_nt: TGTGCCAGCAGTCCCAAATGGGACAGGGCCTACGAGCAGTACTTC; cdr3_aa: CASSPKWDRAYEQYF
v_call: TRBV7-8; clone_size: -; j_call: TRBJ2-7; d_call: -; cdr3_nt: TGTGCCAGCAGCTTAGACTCGGGACTCCGGAGCTCCTACGAGCAGTACTTC; cdr3_aa: CASSLDSGLRSSYEQYF
v_call: TRBV11-1; clone_size: -; j_call: TRBJ1-2; d_call: -; cdr3_nt: TGTGCCAGCAGCTTAGTCAGCGGGACAAAGAACTATGGCTACACCTTC; cdr3_aa: CASSLVSGTKNYGYTF
v_call: TRBV6-6; clone_size: -; j_call: TRBJ2-5; d_call: -; cdr3_nt: TGTGCCAGCAGCCCGCTCGGACAGCCAAGGGGGGAGACCCAGTACTTC; cdr3_aa: CASSPLGQPRGETQYF
v_call: TRBV7-6; clone_size: -; j_call: TRBJ2-1; d_call: -; cdr3_nt: TGTGCCAGCAGGAGCGTCTCCTACAATGAGCAGTTCTTC; cdr3_aa: CASRSVSYNEQFF
v_call: TRBV21-1; clone_size: -; j_call: TRBJ2-6; d_call: -; cdr3_nt: TGTGCCAGCAGCAAAACTAACAGGGTATCCGGGGCCAACGTCCTGACTTTC; cdr3_aa: CASSKTNRVSGANVLTF
v_call: TRBV11-2; clone_size: -; j_call: TRBJ1-1; d_call: -; cdr3_nt: TGTGCCAGCAGCTTTGGAGAGGGGGAATTCACTGAAGCTTTCTTT; cdr3_aa: CASSFGEGEFTEAFF
v_call: TRBV28; clone_size: -; j_call: TRBJ1-4; d_call: TRBD1; cdr3_nt: TGTGCCAGCAGGCCTTATCTATTGGGACAGACTCAAAAGGAAAAACTGTTTTTT; cdr3_aa: CASRPYLLGQTQKEKLFF
v_call: TRBV4-1; clone_size: -; j_call: TRBJ1-2; d_call: -; cdr3_nt: TGCGCCAGCAGCCAAGAGTACAGCTACACCTTC; cdr3_aa: CASSQEYSYTF
v_call: TRBV5-1; clone_size: -; j_call: TRBJ2-6; d_call: TRBD1; cdr3_nt: TGCGCCAGCAGCCCCGGGACAGCTGGGGCCAACGTCCTGACTTTC; cdr3_aa: CASSPGTAGANVLTF
v_call: TRBV5-8; clone_size: -; j_call: TRBJ1-5; d_call: -; cdr3_nt: TGTGCCAGCAGCTTCGCGCGGGGGGCCCAGGGTCAGCCCCAGCATTTT; cdr3_aa: CASSFARGAQGQPQHF
v_call: TRBV6-1; clone_size: -; j_call: TRBJ1-6; d_call: TRBD1; cdr3_nt: TGTGCCAGCAGTGACTGGGACAGGGGTTCACCCCTCCACTTT; cdr3_aa: CASSDWDRGSPLHF
v_call: TRBV10-3; clone_size: -; j_call: TRBJ1-1; d_call: -; cdr3_nt: TGTGCCATCAGTGACGGGACAAAGAACACTGAAGCTTTCTTT; cdr3_aa: CAISDGTKNTEAFF
v_call: TRBV5-8; clone_size: -; j_call: TRBJ1-5; d_call: TRBD1; cdr3_nt: TGTGCCAGCAGCTTGAGTCCAGGGGGCCGCGGCAATCAGCCCCAGCATTTT; cdr3_aa: CASSLSPGGRGNQPQHF
v_call: TRBV16; clone_size: -; j_call: TRBJ2-4; d_call: TRBD1; cdr3_nt: TGTGCCAGCAGCCTCCAGGGGGCTGAAAACATTCAGTACTTC; cdr3_aa: CASSLQGAENIQYF
v_call: TRBV5-4; clone_size: -; j_call: TRBJ2-1; d_call: -; cdr3_nt: TGTGCCAGCAGCTTCACAGCCTACAATGAGCAGTTCTTC; cdr3_aa: CASSFTAYNEQFF
v_call: TRBV11-2; clone_size: -; j_call: TRBJ2-2; d_call: -; cdr3_nt: TGTGCCAGCAGCGCCCGACAGTACACCGGGGAGCTGTTTTTT; cdr3_aa: CASSARQYTGELFF
v_call: TRBV6-4; clone_size: -; j_call: TRBJ2-5; d_call: -; cdr3_nt: TGTGCCAGCAGTGTCAACAAAGAGACCCAGTACTTC; cdr3_aa: CASSVNKETQYF